The 17 T cell receptor beta chains in this list originate from one sample, sequenced in a study of response to subunit inactivated influenza vaccine. TCRdb reprocessed the RT-PCR reads with MiXCR, giving one entry per CDR3 protein. The sample records approximately 500,000 distinct CDR3 sequences, approximately 13% being singletons. Specimen: PBMCs from blood, collected about 40 days after vaccination. The receptor source for this set is a middle-aged man who received an inactivated influenza vaccine.

This clonotype was picked up many times. This sequence joins TRBV29-1 and TRBJ2-7, with D unclear. Germline loops: CDR1 SQVTM, CDR2 ANQGSEA. There are 11 residues in the CDR3. Trimming shortened V by 3 bases and J by 6 bases, and 9 bases separated the two germline ends. The CDR3 DNA reads as TGCAGCGTTGATTCCGGTGGCGAGCAGTACTTC. This sequence encodes CSVDSGGEQYF.

The V gene is TRBV3-1, the J gene TRBJ2-5; maybe TRBD2 (6 bases). The CDR3 is 16 amino acids. V was trimmed by 0 bases and J by 1 base, leaving 12 bases between them. CDR1 and CDR2 (germline): LGHDT, YNNKEL (reference sequence). The CDR3 spells CASSQDFAGTQETQYF. As DNA, the CDR3 is TGTGCCAGCAGCCAAGATTTCGCGGGAACCCAAGAGACCCAGTACTTC.

The chain is built from TRBV6-2 or TRBV6-3 and TRBJ2-5, with D uncertain. The CDR3 length is 13 residues. Trimming removed 4 bases from V and 4 bases from J, with 10 bases in between. Germline V gene lookup returns CDR1 MNHEY and CDR2 SVGEGT. The CDR3 bases are TGTGCCAGCAGTTCGGCGTCGGGAGAGACCCAGTACTTC. It codes for CASSSASGETQYF.

The rearrangement uses TRBV4-2 and TRBJ2-3; 8 nucleotides line up with TRBD1. The CDR3 is made up of 16 amino acids. The germline gives CDR1 LGHNA, CDR2 YNFKEQ. The J segment lost 6 bases and the V segment lost 0 bases, leaving 8 bases of the junction unmatched. The CDR3 region is CASSQERTGSRDTQYF. The CDR3 nucleotides are TGTGCCAGCAGCCAAGAGAGGACAGGGTCCCGGGATACGCAGTATTTT.

This chain joins TRBV3-1 and TRBJ2-5; no clear D gene. The ends were cut back, 0 bases at V and 5 bases at J, with 10 bases in the middle. The CDR3 is made up of 14 amino acids. Germline CDR1 LGHDT, CDR2 YNNKEL (reference sequence). The CDR3 nucleotides are TGTGCCAGCAGCCAAGATTCCAAGAGGGAGACCCAGTACTTC. It translates to CASSQDSKRETQYF.

The chain links TRBV20-1 to TRBJ2-3; no clear D. Germline V lookup: CDR1 DFQATT, CDR2 SNEGSKA (reference sequence). The CDR3 extends over 12 amino acids. Trimming took 4 bases from V and 5 from J, leaving 10 bases between them. CDR3 region: CSAIWKIDTQYF. CDR3 coding DNA: TGCAGTGCTATTTGGAAGATAGATACGCAGTATTTT.

At least ten counts were recorded for this clonotype. As DNA, the CDR3 is TGCGCCAGCAGCTTGACAAGCACAGATACGCAGTATTTT. Encoded protein: CASSLTSTDTQYF. This chain links TRBV5-1 with TRBJ2-3; D gene uncertain. This CDR3 has 13 amino acids. Germline lookup yields CDR1 SGHRS and CDR2 YFSETQ. V was cut by 1 base and J by 0 bases, with 3 bases left in between.

This clonotype showed up just a few times. The V gene is TRBV11-3, the J gene TRBJ2-7, with D uncertain. The V gene's germline CDR1 is SGHNT and CDR2 YENEEA. The V end was cut by 5 bases, the J end by 2 bases, with 7 bases between. The CDR3 contains 12 residues. CDR3 in DNA: TGTGCCAGCAGCCCCCCACCCTACGAGCAGTACTTC. Its protein is CASSPPPYEQYF.

This chain connects TRBV4-2 to TRBJ2-7; D gene unclear. Trimming took off 0 bases at V and 0 bases at J, with 12 bases between the two ends. This CDR3 comprises 16 residues. Germline CDR1 and CDR2: LGHNA and YNFKEQ. DNA of the CDR3: TGTGCCAGCAGCCAAGATCGATCCACAAGCTCCTACGAGCAGTACTTC. Translated: CASSQDRSTSSYEQYF.

This clonotype was seen a few times. V is TRBV5-8 and J is TRBJ1-2; maybe TRBD1 (5 bases). CDR3 length: 14 amino acids. Trimming removed 0 bases at V and 4 bases at J, with 10 bases between. Germline CDR1 is SGHTS and CDR2 is YDEGEE. DNA of the CDR3: TGTGCCAGCAGCTTGGCGCAGGGTCGCTATGGCTACACCTTC. Encoded protein: CASSLAQGRYGYTF.

The chain uses TRBV6-5 and TRBJ2-6; D not resolved. In germline, CDR1 is MNHEY, CDR2 SVGAGI. CDR3 length: 14 residues. With 2 bases removed from V and 4 bases from J, the gap between germline ends came to 6 bases. For the CDR3, the DNA is TGTGCCAGCAGTTACGGGCCGGGGGCCAACGTCCTGACTTTC. Encoded protein: CASSYGPGANVLTF.

The chain employs TRBV5-4 and TRBJ2-5; 7 bases are a match to TRBD2. The V gene's germline CDR1 is SGHNT and CDR2 YYREEE (reference sequence). The J segment lost 7 bases and the V segment lost 0 bases, leaving 3 bases of the junction unmatched. This CDR3 spans 13 amino acids. The CDR3: CASSLAERGTQYF. DNA of the CDR3: TGTGCCAGCAGCTTGGCAGAGCGGGGGACCCAGTACTTC.

This clonotype showed up many times. The chain uses TRBV6-5 and TRBJ2-7; 10 positions match TRBD1. V lost 4 bases and J lost 6; bases outside the gene matches: 6. The V gene's germline CDR1 is MNHEY and CDR2 SVGAGI. The CDR3 runs 14 residues. This CDR3 reads CASSWGQGSGEQYF. CDR3 nucleotides: TGTGCCAGCAGTTGGGGACAGGGGAGCGGCGAGCAGTACTTC.

V and J are TRBV3-1 and TRBJ2-3; D remains unclear. Germline CDR1 reads LGHDT; CDR2 reads YNNKEL (reference sequence). This CDR3 spans 14 amino acids. The V gene lost 4 bases and the J gene lost 3 bases, with 11 bases spanning the gap. DNA for the CDR3: TGTGCCAGCAGCCCAATCCTAGTGACAGATACGCAGTATTTT. Translating it yields CASSPILVTDTQYF.

This clonotype has a count of ten or more. This rearrangement joins TRBV12-3 or TRBV12-4 to TRBJ2-3; no clear D. The CDR3 has 13 residues. Trimming cost V 6 bases and J 4 bases, with 11 bases left between them. CDR3 in DNA: TGTGCCAGCAGGCCCGTAGACTCAGATACGCAGTATTTT. The encoded protein is CASRPVDSDTQYF.

This clonotype has only a few counts. The CDR3 sequence is CASSLRGLTSGANVLTF. The CDR3 DNA reads as TGTGCCAGCAGCTTAAGGGGCTTGACCTCTGGGGCCAACGTCCTGACTTTC. This chain links TRBV11-2 with TRBJ2-6, with D possibly being TRBD1 (5 bases). V gave up 2 bases and J gave up 0 bases, with 11 bases separating them. This CDR3 has 17 amino acids. Germline CDR1 SGHAT, CDR2 FQNNGV.

There are a few counts of this clonotype. This chain links TRBV7-8 with TRBJ2-7; TRBD2 matches 9 bases. The length of the CDR3 is 16 residues. The germline V gene has CDR1 SGHVS and CDR2 FQNEAQ. The V segment lost 5 bases and the J segment 2 bases; nucleotides outside the gene matches: 10. The DNA for the CDR3 is TGTGCCAGCAGCCCGAGGCTAGCGGGAAAAACCTACGAGCAGTACTTC. It yields the protein CASSPRLAGKTYEQYF.